These 27 T cell receptor beta chains were sequenced from one sample in a study of early T cells in non-severe SARS-CoV-2 infection. TCRdb re-called the 5' RACE reads through MiXCR, storing one row per CDR3 protein. The table has roughly 75,000 distinct CDR3 sequences, around 11% seen once. The sample taken for sequencing was whole blood. The receptors shown here come from an adult who was a healthcare worker with PCR-confirmed SARS-CoV-2 infection or an uninfected control (not recorded which).

As for this clonotype: A much more abundant neighbour one base away suggests this may be a read error. The V and J genes are TRBV3-1 and TRBJ2-3, with D unresolved. V lost 5 bases, J lost 3 bases, and 9 bases lay in between. Germline-derived CDR1 and CDR2 are LGHDT and YNNKEL (reference sequence). There are 13 residues in the CDR3. The CDR3 region has the DNA TGTGCCAGCAGCTTAGTGGAGACAGATACGCAGTATTTT. It translates to CASSLVETDTQYF.

This clonotype was seen more than once but under ten times. This chain connects TRBV7-3 to TRBJ2-2; either TRBD1 or TRBD2 may supply D (5 bases each). The CDR3 is 15 amino acids. V was clipped by 1 base and J by 3 bases, with 9 bases between them. The germline V gene encodes CDR1 SGHTA and CDR2 FQGTGA. The CDR3 spells CASSLRQGDTGELFF. The CDR3 DNA reads TGTGCCAGCAGCTTAAGGCAGGGAGACACCGGGGAGCTGTTTTTT. The full variable domain, completed using reference TRBV7-3 and TRBJ2-2, is GAGVSQTPSNKVTEKGKYVELRCDPISGHTALYWYRQSLGQGPEFLIYFQGTGAADDSGLPNDRFFAVRPEGSVSTLKIQRTERGDSAVYLCASSLRQGDTGELFFGEGSRLTVL.

The sample holds many counts of this clonotype. The chain recombines TRBV6-5 with TRBJ1-1; a weak D match, TRBD1 (5 bases). Germline CDR1 reads MNHEY; CDR2 reads SVGAGI. CDR3 length: 12 amino acids. The V and J ends lost 2 bases and 8 bases respectively, with 9 bases between them. The CDR3 nucleotides are TGTGCCAGCAGTTACGGGGCCGGAGAAGCTTTCTTT. Amino acids: CASSYGAGEAFF.

The rearrangement links TRBV29-1 to TRBJ1-2, with TRBD1 matching 9 bases. This CDR3 is built from 12 residues. CDR1 is SQVTM and CDR2 is ANQGSEA in the germline V gene. J lost 3 bases, V lost 6 bases, and 2 bases had no gene match. Here the CDR3 DNA reads TGCAGCGTGGGGACAGGGTACTATGGCTACACCTTC. Translated, it gives CSVGTGYYGYTF.

This clonotype was detected a few times. The gene calls are TRBV3-1 and TRBJ2-1; tentatively, D is TRBD1 (5 bases). This CDR3 region has 15 residues. The germline V gene encodes CDR1 LGHDT and CDR2 YNNKEL (reference sequence). V was trimmed by 4 bases and J by 6 bases, leaving 16 bases between them. This CDR3 reads CASSPQGATINEQFF. CDR3 nucleotides: TGTGCCAGCAGCCCCCAAGGGGCTACGATCAATGAGCAGTTCTTC.

This clonotype was counted a few times. The gene calls are TRBV5-1 and TRBJ2-3; no firm D call. Trimming took 0 bases from V and 0 from J, leaving 8 bases between them. This CDR3 has 15 amino acids. Germline CDR1 reads SGHRS; CDR2 reads YFSETQ. CDR3 protein: CASSLERPSTDTQYF. The DNA for the CDR3 is TGCGCCAGCAGCTTGGAGAGGCCTAGCACAGATACGCAGTATTTT. Drawing the rest from reference TRBV5-1 and TRBJ2-3, the complete variable domain is KAGVTQTPRYLIKTRGQQVTLSCSPISGHRSVSWYQQTPGQGLQFLFEYFSETQRNKGNFPGRFSGRQFSNSRSEMNVSTLELGDSALYLCASSLERPSTDTQYFGPGTRLTVL.

The gene calls are TRBV29-1 and TRBJ2-1; TRBD2 matches 7 bases. V shed 7 bases and J 8 bases; nucleotides not matched to a gene: 11. This CDR3 has 13 amino acids. The germline V gene has CDR1 SQVTM and CDR2 ANQGSEA. The CDR3, as DNA: TGCAGCGCCAAAGGACTAGGAGGCCATGAGCAGTTCTTC. This translates into CSAKGLGGHEQFF.

On this clonotype: At one end the junction does not follow the germline gene, possibly because of a read error. Here the CDR3 reads CASSGNGAPLNF. Here the CDR3 DNA reads TGTGCCAGCAGCGGAAACGGGGCTCCTCTAAACTTC. The J gene is TRBJ2-7, the V gene TRBV9; TRBD1 or TRBD2 may be the D gene (5 bases each). The CDR3 runs 12 residues. CDR1 and CDR2 (germline): SGDLS, YYNGEE.

This clonotype has ten or more counts. This chain uses TRBV7-8 with TRBJ2-7; D is uncertain. Trimming removed 5 bases from V and 0 bases from J, with 14 bases in between. CDR1 is SGHVS and CDR2 is FQNEAQ in the germline V gene. This CDR3 spans 15 amino acids. The CDR3 sequence: CASSPKVGYSYEQYF. CDR3 nucleotide sequence: TGTGCCAGCAGCCCGAAGGTGGGGTACTCCTACGAGCAGTACTTC.

This clonotype occurred many times. The chain employs TRBV6-5 and TRBJ1-6; no clear D gene. Trimming cost V 1 base and J 10 bases, with 14 bases left between them. Germline V gene lookup returns CDR1 MNHEY and CDR2 SVGAGI. The CDR3 extends over 15 amino acids. The CDR3: CASSYFERSLSPLHF. In DNA form, the CDR3 reads TGTGCCAGCAGTTACTTTGAGCGTTCGCTATCACCCCTCCACTTT.

A few counts support this clonotype. The V gene is TRBV12-3 or TRBV12-4, the J gene TRBJ1-1, with D unclear. CDR3 length: 12 residues. The ends were cut back, 4 bases at V and 1 base at J, with 4 bases in the middle. CDR3 residues: CASSYENTEAFF. CDR3 sequence (DNA): TGTGCCAGCAGTTATGAGAACACTGAAGCTTTCTTT.

For the CDR3, the DNA is TGTGCCAGCAGGAGGACAGGGGCGGGGGACACTGAAGCTTTCTTT. This codes for CASRRTGAGDTEAFF. The J gene is TRBJ1-1, the V gene TRBV12-3 or TRBV12-4; 9 positions match TRBD1. This CDR3 is 15 amino acids long. After removal of 6 bases from V and 3 bases from J, the junction contained 8 bases not matched to a gene.

This sequence joins TRBV2 and TRBJ2-7; D not resolved. V shed 10 bases and J shed 5 bases, with 12 bases lying between them. The CDR3 has 11 residues. The germline V gene has CDR1 SNHLY and CDR2 FYNNEI. The CDR3 sequence is CATLSFHEQYF. CDR3 DNA: TGTGCCACACTTAGCTTCCACGAGCAGTACTTC.

This chain connects TRBV27 to TRBJ2-1, with TRBD2 matching 11 bases. With V trimmed by 5 bases and J by 4 bases, 4 bases remained unmatched. The CDR3 sequence is 15 residues long. Germline V gene data show CDR1 as MNHEY and CDR2 as SMNVEV (reference sequence). CDR3 in amino acids: CASSTGTSGYNEQFF. The CDR3, as DNA: TGTGCCAGCAGTACCGGGACTAGCGGATACAATGAGCAGTTCTTC.

This clonotype was observed at least ten times. This chain uses TRBV7-2 with TRBJ1-6; TRBD1 aligns across 8 bases. From germline, CDR1 is SGHTA and CDR2 FQGNSA. The V gene end was trimmed by 3 bases and the J gene end by 0 bases; junction bases not matched to a gene: 1. CDR3 length: 16 residues. The DNA for the CDR3 is TGTGCCAGCAGCTTGGACAGGGACTCCTATAATTCACCCCTCCACTTT. Its translation is CASSLDRDSYNSPLHF.

At least ten counts were recorded for this clonotype. This chain joins TRBV10-1 and TRBJ2-3, with unresolved D. The V and J ends lost 0 bases and 0 bases respectively, with 4 bases between them. Germline V gene lookup returns CDR1 WNHNN and CDR2 SYGVQD (reference sequence). The CDR3 totals 14 residues. Here the CDR3 reads CASSESTSTDTQYF. As DNA, the CDR3 is TGCGCCAGCAGTGAGTCGACTAGCACAGATACGCAGTATTTT.

This clonotype was counted only a few times. This rearrangement joins TRBV7-2 to TRBJ2-2; no clear D. The V end was cut by 1 base, the J end by 2 bases, with 8 bases between. The CDR3 has 15 amino acids. Germline-derived CDR1 and CDR2 are SGHTA and FQGNSA. CDR3 region: CASSLGQTNTGELFF. As DNA, the CDR3 is TGTGCCAGCAGCTTAGGGCAGACTAACACCGGGGAGCTGTTTTTT.

The chain combines TRBV9 with TRBJ2-5; 9 bases are shared with TRBD1. The ends lost 0 bases at V and 4 bases at J; junction bases unmatched: 4. The CDR3 is made up of 15 amino acids. Germline assignment: CDR1 SGDLS and CDR2 YYNGEE. This CDR3 reads CASSVVGQGGETQYF. The CDR3 DNA is TGTGCCAGCAGCGTAGTGGGACAGGGAGGAGAGACCCAGTACTTC. The variable domain in full, completed from reference TRBV9 and TRBJ2-5, reads DSGVTQTPKHLITATGQRVTLRCSPRSGDLSVYWYQQSLDQGLQFLIQYYNGEERAKGNILERFSAQQFPDLHSELNLSSLELGDSALYFCASSVVGQGGETQYFGPGTRLLVL.

Only a few counts were recorded for this clonotype. This chain links TRBV18 with TRBJ1-1, with unresolved D. V was clipped by 4 bases and J by 3 bases, with 9 bases between them. The CDR3 extends over 13 amino acids. CDR1 is KGHSH and CDR2 is LQKENI in the germline V gene. The chain's CDR3 is CASSLLEDTEAFF. The CDR3 region has the DNA TGTGCCAGCTCACTACTGGAGGACACTGAAGCTTTCTTT.

This clonotype was found many times. V usage is TRBV20-1 and J usage is TRBJ2-1; D perhaps matches TRBD2 (6 bases). Between the trimmed V and J ends, which lost 3 bases and 6 bases, there was a span of 21 bases. This CDR3 has 16 amino acids. Germline CDR1 DFQATT, CDR2 SNEGSKA (reference sequence). The CDR3 region is CSASRGGTGSGNEQFF. CDR3 bases: TGCAGTGCTAGCCGGGGAGGAACGGGCTCAGGCAATGAGCAGTTCTTC.

In the case of this clonotype: This clone may be a read error of a much larger clone one base away. For the CDR3, the DNA is TGCAGTGCTAGCGTGGGGGCTGATACGCAGTATTTT. Its translation: CSASVGADTQYF. This chain connects TRBV20-1 to TRBJ2-3, with D tentatively TRBD1 (6 bases). The CDR3 loop spans 12 amino acids. Germline V lookup: CDR1 DFQATT, CDR2 SNEGSKA (reference sequence). V was clipped by 3 bases and J by 6 bases, with 10 bases between them.

This clonotype occurred many times. J is TRBJ2-1 and V is TRBV18; 8 bases map to TRBD1. The germline V gene has CDR1 KGHSH and CDR2 LQKENI. V lost 3 bases to trimming and J lost 8 bases; unmatched junction nucleotides: 12. The CDR3 is 16 amino acids. The CDR3 protein is CASSPPDRVSQDEQFF. The CDR3 DNA reads TGTGCCAGCTCACCTCCGGACAGGGTATCTCAGGATGAGCAGTTCTTC.

This clonotype was recorded a few times. This chain uses TRBV16 with TRBJ2-2; D gene uncertain. The germline CDR1 and CDR2 sequences are KGHSY and FQNENV. CDR3 length: 15 residues. Trimming removed 6 bases from V and 1 base from J, with 12 bases in between. Here the CDR3 DNA reads TGTGCCAGCAGTCTTCCGGCTAGGAACACCGGGGAGCTGTTTTTT. Its translation is CASSLPARNTGELFF. Filled out from reference TRBV16 and TRBJ2-2, the complete variable domain reads GEEVAQTPKHLVRGEGQKAKLYCAPIKGHSYVFWYQQVLKNEFKFLISFQNENVFDETGMPKERFSAKCLPNSPCSLEIQATKLEDSAVYFCASSLPARNTGELFFGEGSRLTVL.

This chain uses TRBV29-1 with TRBJ1-1, with unresolved D. Per the germline V gene, CDR1 is SQVTM and CDR2 is ANQGSEA. V lost 3 bases and J lost 5, with 10 bases in between. This CDR3 is 12 amino acids long. The DNA of the CDR3 is TGCAGCGTTGAGCATCTTGGGACTGAAGCTTTCTTT. It is translated as CSVEHLGTEAFF.

This clonotype occurred many times. The chain couples TRBV3-1 to TRBJ2-7; D possibly corresponds to TRBD2 (5 bases). The CDR3 contains 12 residues. Germline V gene lookup returns CDR1 LGHDT and CDR2 YNNKEL (reference sequence). Trimming cost V 2 bases and J 6 bases, with 8 bases left between them. In DNA, the CDR3 is TGTGCCAGCAGCCAAAGCCGGGGCGAGCAGTACTTC. It yields the protein CASSQSRGEQYF.

This clonotype was seen a few times. The gene calls are TRBV29-1 and TRBJ2-2; TRBD1 might be the D (6 bases). The germline V and J ends were trimmed by 4 bases and 3 bases, with 12 bases remaining between them. Germline lookup yields CDR1 SQVTM and CDR2 ANQGSEA. CDR3 length: 14 amino acids. The CDR3 is CSVGSGGYTGELFF. The CDR3 DNA sequence: TGCAGCGTTGGTAGTGGGGGCTACACCGGGGAGCTGTTTTTT.

The chain is built from TRBV4-2 and TRBJ2-3; TRBD2 matches 9 bases. Trimming took 6 bases from V and 3 from J; bases not matched to a gene: 7. Germline CDR1 reads LGHNA; CDR2 reads YNFKEQ. CDR3 length: 15 residues. The CDR3 sequence: CASSIQAGGTDTQYF. Here the CDR3 DNA reads TGTGCCAGCAGTATCCAAGCGGGGGGTACAGATACGCAGTATTTT.